This T cell receptor (beta chain) was found in a study of identical twins. Findings and caveats of the study: Findings depended on cross-sectional statistics rather than tracking the same donors. The study found weaker excess twin sharing in beta out-of-frame sequences.

Ten or more counts support this clonotype. The antigen remains undetermined. One junction end does not reproduce the germline sequence, and a read error may be involved. Unique molecular identifiers were present on the cDNA, and a universal primer site came from template switching. TCRdb recomputed calls from the 5' RACE reads with MiXCR, one row per CDR3 protein. The repertoire holds approximately 410,000 distinct CDR3 sequences, with about a fifth as singletons. The CDR3 consists of 17 residues. In germline, CDR1 is SSHAT, CDR2 FNYEAQ (reference sequence). This receptor was identified in a man aged 45-60 years in good health. The V call is TRBV7-7, the J call TRBJ2-3, with D tentatively TRBD1 (5 bases). Sequencing used naive T cells sorted from blood. The CDR3 here is CASSLGQGPFGTDTQYF. DNA for the CDR3: TGTGCTAGCAGCTTAGGTCAGGGCCCTTTTGGCACAGATACGCAGTATTTT.